This T cell receptor beta chain is drawn from a study of shared clonotypes between healthy human individuals. Using immunoSEQ multiplex PCR, the repertoire was profiled, and TCRdb retains in-frame clones only, with some absent. The table includes a few million clones, just over 90% detected once. Germline values: CDR1 SGHVS, CDR2 FQNEAQ. The CDR3 is made up of 13 amino acids. Trimming pared 4 bases from V and 8 bases from J, leaving 12 bases between. Selected positively for CCR7 and CD45RO-negative, naive CD8 cells excluded terminally differentiated effector memory CD45RA+ cells. To note about this clone: Different DNA sequences within this sample yield the same CDR3.

The TCR originated in a man between 18 and 35 years old in good health. Some clones in this sample may be carry-over from other donors' samples. J is TRBJ2-1 and V is TRBV7-8, with D tentatively TRBD1 or TRBD2 (6 bases each). Sequencing was performed on naive CD8+ T cells from PBMCs. The CDR3 here is CASSSGGRDEQFF. The CDR3 region has the DNA TGTGCCAGCAGCTCCGGGGGCAGGGATGAGCAGTTCTTC.